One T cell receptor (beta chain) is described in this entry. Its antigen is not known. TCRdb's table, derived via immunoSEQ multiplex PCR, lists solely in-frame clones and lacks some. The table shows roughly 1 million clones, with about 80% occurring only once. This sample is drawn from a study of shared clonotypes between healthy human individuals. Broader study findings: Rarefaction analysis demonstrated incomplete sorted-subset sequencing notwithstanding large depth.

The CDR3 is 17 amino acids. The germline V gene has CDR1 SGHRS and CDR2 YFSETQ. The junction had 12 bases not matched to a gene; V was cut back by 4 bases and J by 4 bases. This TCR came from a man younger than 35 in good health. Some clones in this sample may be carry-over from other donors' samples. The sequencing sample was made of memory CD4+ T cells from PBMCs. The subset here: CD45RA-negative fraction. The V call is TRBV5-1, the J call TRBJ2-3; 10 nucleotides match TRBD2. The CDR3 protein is CASSRGSSGSFADTQYF. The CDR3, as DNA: TGCGCCAGCAGCCGAGGTTCTAGCGGGAGTTTCGCAGATACGCAGTATTTT.